The following is a T cell receptor (beta chain) sequence with its context. Genomic DNA of each subset was evenly split across several immunoSEQ plates. Sequencing used immunoSEQ multiplex PCR; TCRdb keeps in-frame clones, though not all of them. The sample includes 550,000 to 750,000 clones, 95% to 96% of them seen just once. Germline loops: CDR1 MDHEN, CDR2 SYDVKM. The CDR3 runs 11 residues. Trimming took 7 bases from V and 3 from J, leaving 6 bases between them. This entry belongs to a study of shared clonotypes between healthy human individuals. Cells designated naive CD8 were CD45RO-negative and were positively selected for CCR7, with terminally differentiated effector memory CD45RA+ cells excluded.

Sequencing was done on a sample of naive CD8+ T cells sorted from blood. This receptor was taken from a woman in her thirties in good health. The chain combines TRBV28 with TRBJ1-1; D unclear. In DNA, the CDR3 is TGTGCCAGCAATTCTGACACTGAAGCTTTCTTT. Translation: CASNSDTEAFF.